These 17 T cell receptor beta chains came from one sample sequenced in a study of OX40 agonist ivuxolimab in advanced cancers. Only in-frame clones appear in the TCRdb table, and some are missing; sequencing was by immunoSEQ multiplex PCR. The table records tens of thousands of clones, over 75% of them present only once. The specimen comprised CD4+ or CD8+ T cells sorted from blood, sampled in a trial of the OX40 agonist ivuxolimab. Source of these receptors: an adult with an advanced solid tumor such as melanoma, head and neck, liver or kidney cancer.

V and J are TRBV27 and TRBJ2-7, with TRBD2 identical over 8 bases. The CDR3 runs to 16 residues. V shed 6 bases and J 3 bases; nucleotides not matched to a gene: 13. Germline values: CDR1 MNHEY, CDR2 SMNVEV (reference sequence). For the CDR3, the DNA is TGTGCCAGCAGCCCGACAGTATCCAGCGGGAGCTACGAGCAGTACTTC. Translation: CASSPTVSSGSYEQYF.

The chain recombines TRBV5-5 with TRBJ1-1, with D unclear. CDR1 and CDR2 from the germline V gene are SGHKS and YYEKEE (reference sequence). The CDR3 covers 15 residues. V was cut by 0 bases and J by 3 bases, with 12 bases left in between. CDR3 nucleotide sequence: TGTGCCAGCAGCTTGGGCCTGGACGGAGACACTGAAGCTTTCTTT. The encoded protein is CASSLGLDGDTEAFF. Using reference TRBV5-5 and TRBJ1-1 for the parts outside the CDR3, the full variable domain is DAGVTQSPTHLIKTRGQQVTLRCSPISGHKSVSWYQQVLGQGPQFIFQYYEKEERGRGNFPDRFSARQFPNYSSELNVNALLLGDSALYLCASSLGLDGDTEAFFGQGTRLTVV.

The V and J genes are TRBV18 and TRBJ2-1, with a tentative D call TRBD2 (6 bases). The V gene's germline CDR1 is KGHSH and CDR2 LQKENI. The CDR3 contains 17 residues. The V end lost 0 bases, the J end lost 12 bases, and 24 bases lay between the germline ends. In DNA form, the CDR3 reads TGTGCCAGCTCACCACCCAGTCGGGGAGCGGGCGCCGCGGCGCAGTTCTTC. This gives the protein CASSPPSRGAGAAAQFF.

The gene calls are TRBV7-8 and TRBJ1-1; TRBD1 might be the D (5 bases). V was pared by 5 bases and J by 3 bases, with 19 bases between. From germline, CDR1 is SGHVS and CDR2 FQNEAQ. The CDR3 totals 16 residues. CDR3 in amino acids: CASSPRVRGEYTEAFF. The CDR3 nucleotides read TGTGCCAGCAGCCCAAGGGTCCGGGGGGAGTACACTGAAGCTTTCTTT.

This chain connects TRBV18 to TRBJ2-7, with TRBD2 as a possible D gene (5 bases). This CDR3 region has 14 residues. Per germline, CDR1 KGHSH and CDR2 LQKENI. V dropped 0 bases and J dropped 2 bases, with 8 bases sitting between them. CDR3 nucleotides: TGTGCCAGCTCACCACCGACGGGAACCTACGAGCAGTACTTC. It translates to CASSPPTGTYEQYF.

The gene calls are TRBV19 and TRBJ1-1, with D perhaps TRBD1 (6 bases). CDR1 LNHDA and CDR2 SQIVND come from the germline V gene (reference sequence). The CDR3 is 16 amino acids. Between the trimmed V and J ends, which lost 3 bases and 4 bases, there was a span of 18 bases. CDR3 DNA: TGTGCCAGTAGTATTATGGGATGGGGGCGGTTCACTGAAGCTTTCTTT. This translates into CASSIMGWGRFTEAFF.

This clone occurred once. The rearrangement links TRBV6-1 to TRBJ1-4, with a tentative D call TRBD1 (5 bases). The length of the CDR3 is 15 residues. V was cut by 5 bases and J by 8 bases, with 18 bases left in between. Germline lookup yields CDR1 MNHNS and CDR2 SASEGT. CDR3 sequence: CASSPSRAASEKLFF. The DNA for the CDR3 is TGTGCCAGCAGTCCAAGCAGGGCCGCGTCGGAAAAACTGTTTTTT.

The chain joins TRBV29-1 to TRBJ1-1, with 10 nucleotides matching TRBD1. V trimming: 3 bases; J trimming: 5 bases; junction bases outside the gene matches: 9. The CDR3 has 15 amino acids. Germline V gives CDR1 SQVTM, CDR2 ANQGSEA. The CDR3 is CSVDFGQGGGTEAFF. The CDR3 bases are TGCAGCGTTGATTTTGGACAGGGGGGCGGGACTGAAGCTTTCTTT.

V is TRBV28 and J is TRBJ1-4, with D possibly matching TRBD1 (5 bases). Germline V gives CDR1 MDHEN, CDR2 SYDVKM. Between the trimmed V and J ends, which lost 4 bases and 7 bases, there was a span of 16 bases. This CDR3 is built from 15 residues. DNA for the CDR3: TGTGCCAGCAGTTACCTCGGGGGAGGGACTGAAAAACTGTTTTTT. Amino acid sequence: CASSYLGGGTEKLFF.

The chain uses TRBV2 and TRBJ2-2; TRBD1 might be the D (5 bases). Germline V gene lookup returns CDR1 SNHLY and CDR2 FYNNEI. The CDR3 is made up of 14 amino acids. Deletions cut 10 bases from V and 5 bases from J, with 17 bases between. In DNA, the CDR3 is TGTGCCACCCGGGTGTGGGGCCAGACCGGGGAGCTGTTTTTT. Protein product: CATRVWGQTGELFF.

The chain employs TRBV6-5 and TRBJ1-2; 7 bases align to TRBD1. Germline V CDR1 and CDR2: MNHEY, SVGAGI. With V trimmed by 4 bases and J by 5 bases, 4 bases remained unmatched. There are 13 residues in the CDR3. The CDR3 reads CASSLGQTYGYTF. CDR3 in DNA: TGTGCCAGCAGTTTGGGACAGACTTATGGCTACACCTTC.

This chain uses TRBV5-1 with TRBJ2-1; the D call may be TRBD1 or TRBD2 (5 bases each). The germline CDR1 and CDR2 sequences are SGHRS and YFSETQ. V was trimmed by 4 bases and J by 4 bases, leaving 12 bases between them. The CDR3 spans 14 residues. The CDR3 here is CASSAGTDYNEQFF. CDR3 DNA: TGCGCCAGCAGCGCAGGGACGGATTACAATGAGCAGTTCTTC.

This chain's CDR3 is CSVLSVETQYF. The CDR3 bases are TGCAGCGTTTTGAGTGTAGAGACCCAGTACTTC. The chain combines TRBV29-1 with TRBJ2-5; D remains unclear. Trimming took off 5 bases at V and 4 bases at J, with 8 bases between the two ends. CDR1 SQVTM and CDR2 ANQGSEA come from the germline V gene. CDR3 size: 11 residues.

The chain employs TRBV20-1 and TRBJ1-1; the D is unclear. The germline V gene has CDR1 DFQATT and CDR2 SNEGSKA (reference sequence). There are 10 residues in the CDR3. Trimming cost V 0 bases and J 9 bases, with 5 bases left between them. The CDR3 DNA sequence: TGCAGTGCTAGAGAAGTTCAAGCTTTCTTT. As protein: CSAREVQAFF.

The rearrangement joins TRBV20-1 to TRBJ2-1, with a tentative D call TRBD2 (5 bases). The CDR3 spans 10 residues. Germline CDR1 is DFQATT and CDR2 is SNEGSKA (reference sequence). CDR3 sequence reads: CCGRGNEQFF. The DNA for the CDR3 is TGCTGTGGTCGGGGCAATGAGCAGTTCTTC.

V gene TRBV7-8 combines with J gene TRBJ1-1, with a tentative D call TRBD1 (5 bases). Trimming took 1 base from V and 3 from J, leaving 6 bases between them. CDR3 length: 13 amino acids. Germline CDR1 is SGHVS and CDR2 is FQNEAQ. Here the CDR3 DNA reads TGTGCCAGCAGCTTAGTACAGGACACTGAAGCTTTCTTT. Its translation is CASSLVQDTEAFF.

This rearrangement joins TRBV28 to TRBJ2-4; D possibly matches TRBD1 or TRBD2 (5 bases each). The CDR3 consists of 15 residues. Germline values: CDR1 MDHEN, CDR2 SYDVKM. Deletions cut 2 bases from V and 1 base from J, with 9 bases between. CDR3 nucleotide sequence: TGTGCCAGCAGTTTAGGGGGTTCTGCCAAAAACATTCAGTACTTC. It yields the protein CASSLGGSAKNIQYF.